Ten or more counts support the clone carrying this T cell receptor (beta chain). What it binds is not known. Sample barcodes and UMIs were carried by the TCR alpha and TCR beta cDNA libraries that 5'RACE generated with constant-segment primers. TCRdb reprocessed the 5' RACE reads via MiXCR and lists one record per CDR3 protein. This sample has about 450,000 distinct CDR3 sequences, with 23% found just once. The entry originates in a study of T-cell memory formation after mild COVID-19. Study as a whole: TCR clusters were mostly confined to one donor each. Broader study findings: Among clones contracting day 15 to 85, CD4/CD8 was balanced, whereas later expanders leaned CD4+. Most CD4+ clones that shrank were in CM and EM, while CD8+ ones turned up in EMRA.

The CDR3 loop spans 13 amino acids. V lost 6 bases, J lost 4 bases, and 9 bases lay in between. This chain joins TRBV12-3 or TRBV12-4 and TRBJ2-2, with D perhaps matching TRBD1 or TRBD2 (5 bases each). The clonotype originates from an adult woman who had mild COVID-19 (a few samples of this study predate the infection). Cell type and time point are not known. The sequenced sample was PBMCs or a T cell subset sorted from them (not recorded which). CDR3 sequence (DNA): TGTGCCAGCAGCCTCGGGGCCACCGGGGAGCTGTTTTTT. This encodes CASSLGATGELFF.